This T cell receptor beta chain was recovered during a study of Ad26.COV2.S vaccination and SARS-CoV-2 variants (dated by TCRdb to the early 2020s). Turning to the overall study: Donors in the vaccine arm were drawn from COV1001, a multicentre, randomized, double-blind, placebo-controlled phase I-IIa trial testing Ad26.COV2.S in healthy adults. Blinding of investigators to trial group allocation was maintained during experiments and outcome assessment. The TCR-sequenced set comprised about 32 samples: some 20 Ad26.COV2.S vaccine recipients, 5 placebo recipients and 8 SARS-CoV-2 convalescent individuals. Sequencing of the TCRbeta repertoire served to evaluate the specificity and breadth of SARS-CoV-2-reactive T cell receptors following Ad26.COV2.S vaccination. Trial participants were randomized into five groups of five: low-dose or high-dose Ad26.COV2.S given once or twice, or placebo on both occasions. Ad26.COV2.S was given intramuscularly at 5x10^10 or 1x10^11 viral particles, as a single shot or as two shots 56 days apart.

The cysteine opens and the phenylalanine closes a CDR3 of 16 amino acids. Just the 48-base CDR3 DNA is kept, in frame starting at base 1. Deletion took 0 bases off V and 2 bases off J, with a span of 11 bases between the germline ends. The germline V gene (reference sequence) supplies CDR1 MNHNY and CDR2 SVGAGI. Note on this clone: This receptor's antigen is unknown. Base qualities are not provided; no much larger clone lies one nucleotide away.

Paper-wide results and their limitations: Non-spike TCR breadth was comparable between vaccine and placebo recipients, consistent with the vaccine containing only spike. Comparing responses between vaccine doses or regimens was not something the study was powered to do. Compared with placebo recipients, Ad26.COV2.S recipients showed higher spike-specific TCR breadth (P = 0.0014). After vaccination, spike-specific CD8+ and CD4+ T cell responses were reported to show substantial breadth. According to the authors, total T cell responses may have been underestimated by the TCR breadth and depth analyses.

The sample's treatment or condition label, in plain terms: some 20 received Ad26.COV2.S at low or high dose, single or two shots; roughly 5 received placebo; per-sample allocation not given. For vaccine and placebo recipients, repertoires were sequenced using samples collected on day 63 after the first injection. Cohort 1b enrolled fewer than 30 adults aged 18-55 years at a single site in Boston, USA, between 29 July and 7 August 2020. Ad26.COV2.S was a replication-incompetent adenovirus type 26 vector that expressed a prefusion-stabilized SARS-CoV-2 spike protein derived from the original Wuhan strain. TCRbeta CDR3 regions were sequenced with the immunoSEQ Assay. After extraction, genomic DNA underwent amplification by bias-controlled multiplex PCR, followed by high-throughput sequencing. The authors processed their data as follows. To quantify the absolute abundance of each unique TCRbeta CDR3 region, sequences were collapsed and filtered. Usable DNA was measured by amplifying reference genes present in all nucleated cells, and TCRbeta template counts were normalized to that usable DNA to estimate T cell fraction. Repertoire TCRs were annotated as SARS-CoV-2-specific when V gene, CDR3 amino acid sequence and J gene were exactly matched to a known reactive TCR set. The reference SARS-CoV-2 TCR set was obtained from MIRA and was filtered for enrichment in COVID-19-positive ImmuneCODE repertoires, whereby public or cross-reactive TCRs were removed. Based on the MIRA antigens, annotated TCRs were further analysed at the level of specific ORF or position within ORF. Depth was the summed frequency of annotated unique rearrangements, while breadth was defined as annotated unique rearrangements over total unique productive rearrangements. Two-sided Wilcoxon rank-sum tests were used to compare TCR breadth between groups. The source is immuneACCESS, and TCRdb retained only in-frame sequences with V and J called. Part of the clones is not carried over; for the studies checked, unresolved V genes explain less than half of this, and the remainder is unexplained. For V, J and clone size, that table is used; D and trimming come from the DNA. Recorded for this sample are hundreds of thousands of clones; around 87% of them occurred a single time. The ten largest clones capture 3% to 4% of the sample.

The receptor was derived from a person between 18 and 60 years old who received the Ad26.COV2.S COVID-19 vaccine or a placebo. This material consisted of peripheral blood, taken in a trial of Ad26.COV2.S vaccine versus placebo. The chain was built from TRBV6-6 and TRBJ2-1; matching of 7 bases hints at TRBD2 as the D gene. The nucleotide sequence is TGTGCCAGCAGTTACTCAGGGGGGGGTACCTACAATGAGCAGTTCTTC. Its amino acids are CASSYSGGGTYNEQFF.